The 9 T cell receptor beta chains below were found in one sample sequenced in a study of T cell changes during pregnancy in multiple sclerosis. The protocol was immunoSEQ multiplex PCR, while the TCRdb copy is restricted to in-frame clones and leaves out a portion. This sample carries 66,000 or so clones, 75% to 90% of them seen once, and the ten largest clones take around 0.85%. Sequenced here: peripheral blood, sampled in the first trimester of pregnancy. These receptors were obtained from a female donor in good health, enrolled as a control in a pregnancy study.

The rearrangement joins TRBV23-1 to TRBJ1-6, with TRBD1 matching over 7 bases. TRBV23-1 is noted as an ORF with a role that remains uncertain. V lost 2 bases and J lost 8; bases outside the gene matches: 0. The CDR3 consists of 13 residues. The CDR3 loop reads CASSQTGDSPLHF. The DNA of the CDR3 is TGCGCCAGCAGTCAAACAGGGGATTCACCCCTCCACTTT.

Here the CDR3 reads CASSWDIGGQMFF. CDR3 nucleotides: TGTGCCAGCAGCTGGGACATTGGGGGACAGATGTTTTTT. The rearrangement joins TRBV5-5 to TRBJ1-4, with TRBD1 matching over 7 bases. The CDR3 spans 13 residues. Looked up from germline, CDR1 is SGHKS and CDR2 is YYEKEE (reference sequence). V lost 3 bases, J lost 15 bases, and 11 bases stayed unmatched.

The sample holds a few counts of this clone. This chain joins TRBV7-2 and TRBJ1-6; 7 nucleotides match TRBD1. Germline loops: CDR1 SGHTA, CDR2 FQGNSA. This CDR3 is 17 amino acids long. After removal of 0 bases from V and 9 bases from J, the junction contained 11 bases not matched to a gene. The CDR3 sequence is CASSLALLSAGGSPLHF. The CDR3 DNA follows: TGTGCCAGCAGCTTAGCGCTTTTGAGTGCAGGGGGTTCACCCCTCCACTTT.

The sample holds a few counts of this clone. The chain recombines TRBV10-3 with TRBJ1-1; TRBD1 is a possible D gene (5 bases). Trimming cost V 4 bases and J 3 bases, with 9 bases left between them. CDR3 length: 13 residues. Germline assignment: CDR1 ENHRY and CDR2 SYGVKD. DNA for the CDR3: TGTGCCATCAGTGTTCGGGGGGACACTGAAGCTTTCTTT. Translating it yields CAISVRGDTEAFF.

The genes are TRBV5-1 and TRBJ2-7; 7 nucleotides align to TRBD1. V shed 3 bases and J 4 bases; nucleotides not matched to a gene: 7. The CDR3 is 14 amino acids. Germline CDR1 SGHRS, CDR2 YFSETQ. This CDR3 is CASSSDRTEYEQYF. Here the CDR3 DNA reads TGCGCCAGCAGCTCGGACAGGACAGAATACGAGCAGTACTTC.

V and J are TRBV4-2 and TRBJ2-5; maybe TRBD2 (5 bases). The germline V gene encodes CDR1 LGHNA and CDR2 YNFKEQ. V lost 2 bases to trimming and J lost 5 bases, with 18 bases between them. The CDR3 loop spans 16 amino acids. This chain's CDR3 is CASSQHGSHGEETQYF. Written as DNA, the CDR3 is TGTGCCAGCAGCCAACATGGGAGCCACGGCGAGGAGACCCAGTACTTC.

The chain uses TRBV9 and TRBJ1-2; D call uncertain. Trimming stripped 4 bases from V and 0 bases from J, with 10 bases between. CDR3 size: 14 residues. CDR1 is SGDLS, CDR2 YYNGEE, per germline. The CDR3 DNA follows: TGTGCCAGCAGCACCGGTGCAACTAACTATGGCTACACCTTC. Translating it yields CASSTGATNYGYTF.

V is TRBV6-6 and J is TRBJ2-2; maybe TRBD2 (6 bases). V lost 5 bases, J lost 0 bases, and 13 bases lay in between. CDR1 MNHNY and CDR2 SVGAGI come from the germline V gene (reference sequence). CDR3 length: 16 amino acids. The CDR3 reads CASSPRGGANTGELFF. CDR3 nucleotide sequence: TGTGCCAGCAGTCCCCGCGGAGGGGCGAACACCGGGGAGCTGTTTTTT.

V gene TRBV11-3 combines with J gene TRBJ2-2, with no clear D. This CDR3 spans 13 amino acids. Germline-derived CDR1 and CDR2 are SGHNT and YENEEA. Trimming stripped 5 bases from V and 5 bases from J, with 9 bases between. The CDR3 region is CASSADFTGELFF. The CDR3 DNA reads TGTGCCAGCAGCGCCGACTTTACCGGGGAGCTGTTTTTT.